This T cell receptor (beta chain) was captured in a study of blood T cell repertoires in COVID-19. Turning to the study itself: Collection of acute and convalescent COVID-19 samples took place in the United States, Italy and Spain. PBMCs, B-cell-depleted T cells, or T cells provided the cDNA or gDNA that made up the material.

The CDR3 totals 16 residues. As processed by the authors: Quantification of nucleated cells was approximated via reference gene primer amplification. Sequenced by immunoSEQ multiplex PCR; TCRdb stores in-frame clones only, minus some. The V and J calls and the clone size are those of that table, but D and trimming were determined from the DNA. The top ten hold over 45% of the sample, which has some 69,000 clones, 79% seen once. This TCR derives from a human donor in a cohort sampled during active COVID-19. The chain employs TRBV21-1 and TRBJ2-1; no DNA check was done on the table's D call, TRBD2. TRBV21-1 is deemed a pseudogene. What was sequenced was peripheral blood. CDR3 sequence (DNA): TGTGCCAGCAGCAAAGTTACTAGCGGGTCCTACAATGAGCAGTTCTTC. Protein: CASSKVTSGSYNEQFF.